This entry lists 26 T cell receptor beta chains sequenced from one sample in a study of shared clonotypes between healthy human individuals. Profiled with immunoSEQ multiplex PCR; TCRdb holds only in-frame clones, not every one. The sample gives 2 million to 2.5 million clones, 90% to 95% of which show up once; 0.39% is in the top ten. The sample was naive CD4+ T cells from PBMCs. This sample's subset: CD45RA+ positively selected. These receptors were collected from a man between 18 and 35 years old in good health. Some clones in this sample may be carry-over from other donors' samples.

V is TRBV5-1 and J is TRBJ1-1; possible D gene TRBD1, 6 bases. V lost 7 bases and J lost 6, with 25 bases in between. The CDR3 spans 16 residues. Germline V gene lookup returns CDR1 SGHRS and CDR2 YFSETQ. For the CDR3, the DNA is TGCGCCAGCGGAAAGGCTACTACAGGGCACAACCCTGAAGCTTTCTTT. This encodes CASGKATTGHNPEAFF.

J is TRBJ2-7 and V is TRBV28; 7 nucleotides align to TRBD2. Germline assignment: CDR1 MDHEN and CDR2 SYDVKM. There are 15 residues in the CDR3. The junction had 8 bases not matched to a gene; V was cut back by 3 bases and J by 3 bases. This CDR3 is CASSFEGRVNYEQYF. The CDR3 DNA follows: TGTGCCAGCAGTTTCGAGGGGAGGGTGAACTACGAGCAGTACTTC.

The chain links TRBV7-9 to TRBJ1-3; no reliable D call. This CDR3 contains 14 residues. V was shortened by 1 base and J by 1 base, with 5 bases between the two germline ends. The germline V gene has CDR1 SEHNR and CDR2 FQNEAQ (reference sequence). Here the CDR3 DNA reads TGTGCCAGCAGCTTAGTTGGGTCTGGAAACACCATATATTTT. This translates into CASSLVGSGNTIYF.

The chain has TRBV18 and TRBJ2-5; the D gene is possibly TRBD1 (5 bases). Germline assignment: CDR1 KGHSH and CDR2 LQKENI. The CDR3 extends over 16 amino acids. V lost 0 bases and J 1 base, leaving 12 bases between the germline ends. CDR3 in DNA: TGTGCCAGCTCACCACCCAACAGGATTGGCCAAGAGACCCAGTACTTC. Translation: CASSPPNRIGQETQYF.

This clone was seen only once. The rearrangement uses TRBV18 and TRBJ2-1; D gene unclear. Germline V gene data show CDR1 as KGHSH and CDR2 as LQKENI. The CDR3 is 13 amino acids. Trimming cost V 4 bases and J 5 bases, with 9 bases left between them. As DNA, the CDR3 is TGTGCCAGCTCACAGTCCAGAAACAATGAGCAGTTCTTC. It is translated as CASSQSRNNEQFF.

The chain couples TRBV25-1 to TRBJ1-3; D is unclear. V gave up 3 bases and J gave up 8 bases, with 11 bases separating them. CDR3 length: 13 residues. CDR1 is MGHDK and CDR2 is SYGVNS in the germline V gene. The CDR3 nucleotides read TGTGCCAGCAGTGATGGCGGGTCATACACCATATATTTT. Its protein is CASSDGGSYTIYF.

The rearrangement links TRBV11-2 to TRBJ1-6; possibly TRBD1 for D (6 bases). The germline V gene has CDR1 SGHAT and CDR2 FQNNGV. The CDR3 spans 15 residues. Trimming removed 5 bases at V and 7 bases at J, with 15 bases between. CDR3 bases: TGTGCCAGCAGCCCCCAGGGGTTATGGAATTCACCCCTCCACTTT. Protein: CASSPQGLWNSPLHF.

The genes are TRBV7-9 and TRBJ2-7; D unclear. V lost 1 base and J lost 7, with 8 bases in between. The CDR3 totals 12 residues. Germline loops: CDR1 SEHNR, CDR2 FQNEAQ (reference sequence). Written as DNA, the CDR3 is TGTGCCAGCAGCTTAGGCCCCCGGGAGCAGTACTTC. Translated: CASSLGPREQYF. Using reference TRBV7-9 and TRBJ2-7 for the parts outside the CDR3, the full variable domain is DTGVSQNPRHKITKRGQNVTFRCDPISEHNRLYWYRQTLGQGPEFLTYFQNEAQLEKSRLLSDRFSAERPKGSFSTLEIQRTEQGDSAMYLCASSLGPREQYFGPGTRLTVT.

The chain has TRBV14 and TRBJ1-4; D is undetermined. Germline V gene sequence: CDR1 SGHDN, CDR2 FVKESK. Trimming took off 4 bases at V and 8 bases at J, with 20 bases between the two ends. The CDR3 consists of 16 residues. The CDR3 region is CASSPDPSPVDEKLFF. The DNA for the CDR3 is TGTGCCAGCAGCCCGGACCCAAGTCCGGTGGACGAAAAACTGTTTTTT.

The chain couples TRBV5-4 to TRBJ2-6; no definite D call. This CDR3 spans 18 amino acids. CDR1 is SGHNT and CDR2 is YYREEE in the germline V gene (reference sequence). V was pared by 0 bases and J by 0 bases, with 13 bases between. The CDR3, as DNA: TGTGCCAGCAGCTTGGACGGCGGATTTTTCTCTGGGGCCAACGTCCTGACTTTC. Residues: CASSLDGGFFSGANVLTF.

The CDR3 bases are TGTGCCAGCAACGGCGGGGGTCCAGATACGCAGTATTTT. It specifies CASNGGGPDTQYF. The chain recombines TRBV6-1 with TRBJ2-3, with TRBD2 matching over 7 bases. Germline values: CDR1 MNHNS, CDR2 SASEGT. The CDR3 is made up of 13 amino acids. V trimming: 7 bases; J trimming: 4 bases; junction bases outside the gene matches: 5.

V is TRBV19 and J is TRBJ2-5; 12 bases fit TRBD2. V trimming: 0 bases; J trimming: 4 bases; junction bases outside the gene matches: 12. CDR3 size: 19 residues. Germline-derived CDR1 and CDR2 are LNHDA and SQIVND (reference sequence). The CDR3 protein is CASSIDPRLAGVAGETQYF. The DNA of the CDR3 is TGTGCCAGTAGTATAGATCCTCGACTAGCGGGAGTCGCGGGAGAGACCCAGTACTTC.

V usage is TRBV23-1 and J usage is TRBJ1-2; D unclear. TRBV23-1 is treated as an ORF (open reading frame) with a function not yet certain. Trimming left V 4 bases short and J 4 bases short, with 10 bases between. This CDR3 is 13 amino acids long. CDR3 bases: TGCGCCAGCAGTCCTCCAGAATTCTATGGCTACACCTTC. Translated: CASSPPEFYGYTF.

V and J are TRBV27 and TRBJ1-1, with D unresolved. This CDR3 is 17 amino acids long. Germline V gene sequence: CDR1 MNHEY, CDR2 SMNVEV (reference sequence). Deletions cut 6 bases from V and 5 bases from J, with 25 bases between. The CDR3 here is CASSLRPGVFRLTEAFF. The CDR3 coding sequence is TGTGCCAGCAGCCTACGGCCTGGGGTCTTTAGGTTGACTGAAGCTTTCTTT.

This rearrangement joins TRBV30 to TRBJ1-3, with a possible D match to TRBD1 (6 bases). Trimming cost V 3 bases and J 5 bases, with 14 bases left between them. CDR1 is GTSNPN, CDR2 SVGIG, per germline (reference sequence). CDR3 length: 14 residues. The CDR3 loop reads CAWSHRTARNTIYF. DNA of the CDR3: TGTGCCTGGAGCCATAGGACAGCTCGAAACACCATATATTTT.

As for this clone: At the DNA level, this CDR3 is encoded by other sequences in the same sample as well. This chain joins TRBV29-1 and TRBJ2-3; D unresolved. V was trimmed by 3 bases and J by 0 bases, leaving 4 bases between them. Germline lookup yields CDR1 SQVTM and CDR2 ANQGSEA. CDR3 size: 12 residues. CDR3 loop: CSVDGSTDTQYF. In nucleotides, the CDR3 is TGCAGCGTTGACGGGAGCACAGATACGCAGTATTTT.

The rearrangement links TRBV27 to TRBJ1-2; D remains ambiguous. Trimming removed 5 bases at V and 14 bases at J, with 18 bases between. CDR1 MNHEY and CDR2 SMNVEV come from the germline V gene (reference sequence). This CDR3 contains 12 residues. The CDR3 loop is CASSLRELRGTF. CDR3 nucleotide sequence: TGTGCCAGCAGTCTCCGGGAACTTCGAGGTACCTTC.

V is TRBV15 and J is TRBJ2-7, with no clear D. V lost 4 bases and J lost 0, with 10 bases in between. The CDR3 covers 14 residues. The germline V gene encodes CDR1 LNHNV and CDR2 YYDKDF (reference sequence). CDR3: CATSIRASSYEQYF. CDR3 coding DNA: TGTGCCACCAGCATCCGTGCCAGCTCCTACGAGCAGTACTTC.

The chain is built from TRBV7-2 and TRBJ2-2; D is possibly TRBD1 (6 bases). Per the germline V gene, CDR1 is SGHTA and CDR2 is FQGNSA. The CDR3 is 13 residues long. V lost 5 bases, J lost 9 bases, and 13 bases lay in between. CDR3 sequence: CASSQDSVRELFF. In nucleotides, the CDR3 is TGTGCCAGCAGCCAGGACAGTGTGCGGGAGCTGTTTTTT.

The genes are TRBV30 and TRBJ1-2; 7 bases are shared with TRBD1. Per the germline V gene, CDR1 is GTSNPN and CDR2 is SVGIG (reference sequence). This CDR3 has 11 residues. Trimming at V came to 5 bases and at J to 8 bases, leaving 5 bases not matched to a gene. CDR3 protein: CAWYKGGGYTF. In DNA form, the CDR3 reads TGTGCCTGGTATAAAGGGGGCGGCTACACCTTC.

The chain uses TRBV28 and TRBJ2-7, with D maybe TRBD2 (6 bases). The CDR3 has 14 amino acids. Germline assignment: CDR1 MDHEN and CDR2 SYDVKM. Between the trimmed V and J ends, which lost 7 bases and 0 bases, there was a span of 13 bases. CDR3 region: CASTLAGSSYEQYF. The CDR3 nucleotides are TGTGCCAGCACACTCGCGGGATCCTCCTACGAGCAGTACTTC.

The rearrangement joins TRBV5-4 to TRBJ2-2; maybe TRBD2 (6 bases). Germline lookup yields CDR1 SGHNT and CDR2 YYREEE (reference sequence). Trimming pared 3 bases from V and 4 bases from J, leaving 16 bases between. The length of the CDR3 is 16 residues. In DNA, the CDR3 is TGTGCCAGCAGCTCCTCATCGGGAGCTGGCACCGGGGAGCTGTTTTTT. Translating it yields CASSSSSGAGTGELFF.

This chain uses TRBV4-3 with TRBJ2-5, with 10 bases matching TRBD2. Germline V gives CDR1 LGHNA, CDR2 YSLEER. This CDR3 has 18 residues. Trimming took 0 bases from V and 3 from J; bases not matched to a gene: 10. The CDR3 DNA reads as TGCGCCAGCAGCCAAGATCTATATCTAGCGGGAGCCGAAGAGACCCAGTACTTC. Amino acid sequence: CASSQDLYLAGAEETQYF.

Comments on this clone: Other DNA sequences within the sample encode an identical CDR3. The chain joins TRBV2 to TRBJ2-7; D ambiguous. The CDR3 consists of 11 residues. The germline gives CDR1 SNHLY, CDR2 FYNNEI. V dropped 7 bases and J dropped 2 bases, with 6 bases sitting between them. In nucleotides, the CDR3 is TGTGCCAGCACCGTAGCCTACGAGCAGTACTTC. Amino acids: CASTVAYEQYF. Complete variable domain (other parts from reference TRBV2 and TRBJ2-7): EPEVTQTPSHQVTQMGQEVILRCVPISNHLYFYWYRQILGQKVEFLVSFYNNEISEKSEIFDDQFSVERPDGSNFTLKIRSTKLEDSAMYFCASTVAYEQYFGPGTRLTVT.

The chain uses TRBV13 and TRBJ2-1; 12 positions agree with TRBD2. V was pared by 5 bases and J by 6 bases, with 11 bases of the junction left unmatched. This CDR3 region has 17 residues. CDR1 is PRHDT and CDR2 is FYEKMQ in the germline V gene (reference sequence). CDR3 nucleotide sequence: TGTGCCAGCAGCCAACGACTAGCGGGAGCCCCCCGCAATGAGCAGTTCTTC. This encodes CASSQRLAGAPRNEQFF.

This clone was recorded a few times. The chain joins TRBV6-1 to TRBJ1-1; no clear D. Per germline, CDR1 MNHNS and CDR2 SASEGT. Trimming took off 4 bases at V and 2 bases at J, with 8 bases between the two ends. The CDR3 extends over 13 amino acids. CDR3 DNA: TGTGCCAGCAGTGGCTACAAAAACACTGAAGCTTTCTTT. Its protein product is CASSGYKNTEAFF.